These 27 T cell receptor beta chains originate from one sample sequenced in a study of cytomegalovirus exposure and HLA in healthy donors. 13 Jbeta primers and 60 Vbeta primers were used for the PCR. Profiling relied on immunoSEQ multiplex PCR, and the TCRdb table lists in-frame clones only, not all of them. The data contain 170,000 or so clones, approximately 84% of them singletons. The material sequenced was PBMCs. All receptors derive from a girl aged 10-17 years in good health and CMV-seropositive.

This clone appeared a single time. V is TRBV18 and J is TRBJ1-1; weak D call: TRBD1 (5 bases). Germline values: CDR1 KGHSH, CDR2 LQKENI. The CDR3 has 14 amino acids. With 9 bases removed from V and 2 bases from J, the gap between germline ends came to 16 bases. The chain's CDR3 is CASSRPQGNTEAFF. In DNA, the CDR3 is TGTGCCAGTTCCCGACCTCAGGGTAACACTGAAGCTTTCTTT.

This rearrangement joins TRBV2 to TRBJ1-2, with 8 bases matching TRBD1. The V gene's germline CDR1 is SNHLY and CDR2 FYNNEI. The CDR3 is 14 residues long. J lost 3 bases, V lost 6 bases, and 6 bases had no gene match. The CDR3 sequence: CASRGQAPHYGYTF. DNA for the CDR3: TGTGCCAGCAGGGGACAGGCTCCCCACTATGGCTACACCTTC.

The rearrangement links TRBV6-5 to TRBJ1-1; weak D call: TRBD1 (6 bases). CDR3 size: 15 residues. V gave up 7 bases and J gave up 4 bases, with 19 bases separating them. Per germline, CDR1 MNHEY and CDR2 SVGAGI. In nucleotides, the CDR3 is TGTGCCAGCAACCTTAAACTGGACAGTTCCACTGAAGCTTTCTTT. Translation gives CASNLKLDSSTEAFF.

The rearrangement links TRBV27 to TRBJ1-1; maybe TRBD1 (6 bases). This CDR3 is built from 15 residues. Germline CDR1 MNHEY, CDR2 SMNVEV (reference sequence). The ends were cut back, 6 bases at V and 5 bases at J, with 19 bases in the middle. The CDR3 sequence is CASSYLEGGGTEAFF. The CDR3 DNA reads TGTGCCAGCAGCTACCTGGAGGGGGGGGGAACTGAAGCTTTCTTT.

This chain's CDR3 is CASSLIGGNQNTEAFF. DNA of the CDR3: TGTGCCAGCAGCTTGATTGGGGGGAATCAGAACACTGAAGCTTTCTTT. This chain uses TRBV5-8 with TRBJ1-1; D may be TRBD1 (5 bases). CDR3 length equals 16 residues. Trimming left V 1 base short and J 1 base short, with 14 bases between. Looked up from germline, CDR1 is SGHTS and CDR2 is YDEGEE. Together with reference TRBV5-8 and TRBJ1-1, the CDR3 gives the full variable domain: EAGVTQSPTHLIKTRGQQATLRCSPISGHTSVYWYQQALGLGLQFLLWYDEGEERNRGNFPPRFSGRQFPNYSSELNVNALELEDSALYLCASSLIGGNQNTEAFFGQGTRLTVV.

The chain is built from TRBV5-1 and TRBJ1-4, with 8 bases aligning to TRBD1. CDR1 and CDR2 from the germline V gene are SGHRS and YFSETQ. V was pared by 2 bases and J by 3 bases, with 12 bases of the junction left unmatched. This CDR3 region has 18 residues. The CDR3 nucleotides read TGCGCCAGCAGCTTCCGGGACAGGCTCCTTTCGGCTAATGAAAAACTGTTTTTT. Residues: CASSFRDRLLSANEKLFF.

The table lists this clone with many counts. The chain recombines TRBV6-1 with TRBJ1-2; D possibly corresponds to TRBD1 (6 bases). The CDR3 extends over 15 amino acids. CDR1 MNHNS and CDR2 SASEGT come from the germline V gene. The germline V and J ends were trimmed by 4 bases and 6 bases, with 18 bases remaining between them. CDR3 in DNA: TGTGCCAGCAGTGCACAGGGATCCGGTAGCGATGGCTACACCTTC. Protein product: CASSAQGSGSDGYTF.

This clone turned up a few times. The chain has TRBV4-2 and TRBJ2-2, with 7 bases identical to TRBD2. The CDR3 is made up of 15 amino acids. Germline trimming cut 5 bases from V and 1 base from J; bases unmatched to any gene: 4. Germline assignment: CDR1 LGHNA and CDR2 YNFKEQ. In nucleotides, the CDR3 is TGTGCCAGCAGCTCTCGGGGGGAGAACACCGGGGAGCTGTTTTTT. Residues: CASSSRGENTGELFF.

This clone was seen only a few times. The V and J genes are TRBV12-5 and TRBJ1-2, with 12 bases aligning to TRBD1. The CDR3 totals 18 residues. V lost 6 bases and J lost 2; bases outside the gene matches: 13. Germline values: CDR1 LGHNT, CDR2 FRNRAP. The CDR3 region has the DNA TGTGCTAGTGGGTCACCCGGGACAGGGGGCGCGTCGAACTATGGCTACACCTTC. Its translation: CASGSPGTGGASNYGYTF.

This chain joins TRBV7-9 and TRBJ2-5; perhaps TRBD1 as D (5 bases). The germline CDR1 and CDR2 sequences are SEHNR and FQNEAQ (reference sequence). The CDR3 totals 14 residues. Trimming cost V 5 bases and J 2 bases, with 12 bases left between them. The CDR3 reads CASSPTGKQETQYF. CDR3 DNA sequence: TGTGCCAGCAGCCCCACAGGAAAGCAAGAGACCCAGTACTTC.

The rearrangement uses TRBV27 and TRBJ2-2, with TRBD2 matching 12 bases. This CDR3 comprises 16 residues. Germline CDR1 MNHEY, CDR2 SMNVEV (reference sequence). V shed 5 bases, J shed 8 bases, and the junction held 9 bases outside the gene matches. The CDR3 loop is CASSTTSGGLLGELFF. Here the CDR3 DNA reads TGTGCCAGCAGTACGACTAGCGGGGGACTCTTGGGGGAGCTGTTTTTT.

The chain has TRBV7-2 and TRBJ1-5, with D possibly TRBD1 on 5 matching bases. The V end was cut by 1 base, the J end by 1 base, with 17 bases between. The CDR3 contains 18 residues. Germline assignment: CDR1 SGHTA and CDR2 FQGNSA. The CDR3 DNA follows: TGTGCCAGCAGCTTAGTAGGGCAGGGCCACAAGAGCAATCAGCCCCAGCATTTT. Translating gives CASSLVGQGHKSNQPQHF.

This chain connects TRBV7-3 to TRBJ2-2, with 10 positions matching TRBD2. Germline values: CDR1 SGHTA, CDR2 FQGTGA. V lost 6 bases and J lost 7; bases outside the gene matches: 11. The CDR3 is 16 residues long. The CDR3, as DNA: TGTGCCAGCAGTCCGGCCGGGACTAGCGCTAACGGGGAGCTGTTTTTT. This gives the protein CASSPAGTSANGELFF.

This rearrangement joins TRBV5-5 to TRBJ1-1; 7 positions match TRBD1. This CDR3 region has 15 residues. Trimming at V came to 4 bases and at J to 1 base, leaving 7 bases not matched to a gene. Per the germline V gene, CDR1 is SGHKS and CDR2 is YYEKEE (reference sequence). CDR3 in DNA: TGTGCCAGCAGCAGACAGGGATCGGAGAACACTGAAGCTTTCTTT. Protein product: CASSRQGSENTEAFF. Filled out from reference TRBV5-5 and TRBJ1-1, the complete variable domain reads DAGVTQSPTHLIKTRGQQVTLRCSPISGHKSVSWYQQVLGQGPQFIFQYYEKEERGRGNFPDRFSARQFPNYSSELNVNALLLGDSALYLCASSRQGSENTEAFFGQGTRLTVV.

This clone was detected only a few times. The chain links TRBV4-2 to TRBJ1-2; possible D gene TRBD1, 5 bases. Germline V gives CDR1 LGHNA, CDR2 YNFKEQ. The CDR3 spans 19 residues. V was pared by 0 bases and J by 8 bases, with 28 bases between. CDR3 loop: CASSQDLGTSHMRGGGYTF. The CDR3 DNA reads TGTGCCAGCAGCCAAGATTTGGGTACGTCCCACATGCGGGGCGGCGGCTACACCTTC.

The chain joins TRBV7-3 to TRBJ2-5, with 10 bases identical to TRBD1. V gave up 5 bases and J gave up 4 bases; unmatched junction bases: 4. The CDR3 runs 14 residues. Germline lookup yields CDR1 SGHTA and CDR2 FQGTGA. CDR3 residues: CASSVTGGTETQYF. In nucleotides, the CDR3 is TGTGCCAGCAGCGTGACAGGGGGCACAGAGACCCAGTACTTC.

The chain uses TRBV6-5 and TRBJ1-2; D is unclear. Between the trimmed V and J ends, which lost 6 bases and 1 base, there was a span of 9 bases. Per germline, CDR1 MNHEY and CDR2 SVGAGI. The CDR3 loop spans 13 amino acids. CDR3 loop: CASSRTDNYGYTF. CDR3 coding DNA: TGTGCCAGCAGCCGCACAGATAACTATGGCTACACCTTC.

J is TRBJ1-1 and V is TRBV7-9, with D possibly being TRBD1 (6 bases). This CDR3 is built from 16 residues. Germline V gene data show CDR1 as SEHNR and CDR2 as FQNEAQ (reference sequence). Trimming took 5 bases from V and 6 from J, leaving 22 bases between them. CDR3 residues: CASSQPSAGATAEAFF. Written as DNA, the CDR3 is TGTGCCAGCAGCCAGCCCTCTGCGGGGGCGACGGCTGAAGCTTTCTTT.

This rearrangement joins TRBV19 to TRBJ2-3; 10 bases agree with TRBD2. V lost 7 bases to trimming and J lost 3 bases; unmatched junction nucleotides: 7. CDR3 length: 15 amino acids. The germline CDR1 and CDR2 sequences are LNHDA and SQIVND (reference sequence). CDR3 nucleotide sequence: TGTGCCAGTACACCTAGCGGGGGCGCGACAGATACGCAGTATTTT. Translating gives CASTPSGGATDTQYF.

The rearrangement uses TRBV6-5 and TRBJ1-1; no clear D. Germline CDR1 MNHEY, CDR2 SVGAGI. The V gene lost 7 bases and the J gene lost 3 bases, with 9 bases spanning the gap. This CDR3 spans 12 amino acids. In DNA form, the CDR3 reads TGTGCCAGCAAAGTCGGGGACACTGAAGCTTTCTTT. This codes for CASKVGDTEAFF.

The chain carries TRBV11-3 and TRBJ1-3, with a tentative D call TRBD1 (6 bases). Germline V gene sequence: CDR1 SGHNT, CDR2 YENEEA. This CDR3 spans 20 amino acids. V was trimmed by 5 bases and J by 0 bases, leaving 26 bases between them. The CDR3 reads CASSPPLIDRTKDSGNTIYF. DNA of the CDR3: TGTGCCAGCAGCCCCCCCCTTATTGACAGGACCAAGGACTCTGGAAACACCATATATTTT.

In its sample, this clone was seen once. The J gene is TRBJ2-5, the V gene TRBV4-1; TRBD2 aligns across 7 bases. The J call may be wrong; the DNA end is better matched by TRBJ2-7. Germline V CDR1 and CDR2: MGHRA, YSYEKL. There are 16 residues in the CDR3. The CDR3 DNA is TGCGCCAGCAGCCAAGATTTTGCGGGGGAAGCCTACGAGCAGTACTTC. It is translated as CASSQDFAGEAYEQYF.

The chain uses TRBV6-6 and TRBJ2-1; TRBD2 matches 14 bases. V trimming: 7 bases; J trimming: 4 bases; junction bases outside the gene matches: 6. CDR1 and CDR2 (germline): MNHNY, SVGAGI (reference sequence). The CDR3 is 16 residues long. The CDR3 protein is CASIRRTSGGYNEQFF. The CDR3 DNA sequence: TGTGCCAGCATTCGACGGACTAGCGGGGGGTACAATGAGCAGTTCTTC.

The chain has TRBV6-1 and TRBJ2-7; D is unclear. Per germline, CDR1 MNHNS and CDR2 SASEGT. V gave up 1 base and J gave up 0 bases, with 7 bases separating them. The CDR3 runs to 14 residues. CDR3 sequence reads: CASSEEPRSYEQYF. The CDR3 DNA is TGTGCCAGCAGTGAAGAACCGCGCTCCTACGAGCAGTACTTC.

This chain connects TRBV10-3 to TRBJ2-6, with D perhaps matching TRBD1 (5 bases). V was trimmed by 3 bases and J by 2 bases, leaving 14 bases between them. This CDR3 comprises 17 residues. Germline loops: CDR1 ENHRY, CDR2 SYGVKD. Here the CDR3 reads CAISEGIGAPGANVLTF. In DNA, the CDR3 is TGTGCCATCAGTGAAGGGATTGGGGCCCCTGGGGCCAACGTCCTGACTTTC.

The genes are TRBV30 and TRBJ2-7, with D possibly matching TRBD1 (6 bases). The CDR3 is 13 residues long. From germline, CDR1 is GTSNPN and CDR2 SVGIG (reference sequence). V was shortened by 3 bases and J by 1 base, with 10 bases between the two germline ends. In DNA form, the CDR3 reads TGTGCCTGGAGGTACAGGGAATCCTACGAGCAGTACTTC. This gives the protein CAWRYRESYEQYF.

The genes are TRBV5-6 and TRBJ2-1, with TRBD2 matching 13 bases. V gave up 2 bases and J gave up 14 bases; unmatched junction bases: 10. The CDR3 covers 15 residues. Germline loops: CDR1 SGHDT, CDR2 YYEEEE. The CDR3 sequence is CASSFGTSGAGWKFF. CDR3 sequence (DNA): TGTGCCAGCAGCTTCGGGACTAGCGGGGCCGGCTGGAAGTTCTTC.